The 24 T cell receptor beta chains given below trace back to one sample, sequenced in a study of cytomegalovirus exposure and HLA in healthy donors. PCR employed 60 Vbeta and 13 Jbeta primers. The table came from immunoSEQ multiplex PCR; TCRdb's copy has only in-frame clones and leaves some out. The sample records about 120,000 clones, roughly 80% being singletons. The sequenced sample consisted of PBMCs. Receptors were obtained from a female donor in good health and CMV-seronegative.

The V call is TRBV5-1, the J call TRBJ2-1; 11 bases map to TRBD2. The V and J ends lost 3 bases and 7 bases, in that order; junction bases with no gene match: 6. Germline CDR1 SGHRS, CDR2 YFSETQ. The CDR3 totals 15 residues. CDR3 amino acids: CASSSLAGGKNEQFF. DNA of the CDR3: TGCGCCAGCAGCTCCCTAGCGGGGGGCAAGAATGAGCAGTTCTTC.

This clone was seen a handful of times. The chain uses TRBV5-5 and TRBJ1-4; tentative D call: TRBD1 (5 bases). This CDR3 comprises 12 residues. With 1 base removed from V and 8 bases from J, the gap between germline ends came to 6 bases. Germline V gene data show CDR1 as SGHKS and CDR2 as YYEKEE (reference sequence). CDR3 coding DNA: TGTGCCAGCAGCTTGCAGGGAGAAAAACTGTTTTTT. It is translated as CASSLQGEKLFF.

V usage is TRBV4-2 and J usage is TRBJ2-5; 10 nucleotides line up with TRBD2. Germline V CDR1 and CDR2: LGHNA, YNFKEQ. The CDR3 extends over 17 amino acids. V lost 0 bases, J lost 3 bases, and 7 bases stayed unmatched. This CDR3 is CASSQEGGSGGKETQYF. The CDR3 bases are TGTGCCAGCAGCCAAGAAGGAGGTAGCGGGGGGAAAGAGACCCAGTACTTC.

The V and J genes are TRBV11-2 and TRBJ2-7, with a tentative D call TRBD2 (6 bases). Germline V gives CDR1 SGHAT, CDR2 FQNNGV. This CDR3 region has 14 residues. Trimming removed 3 bases from V and 2 bases from J, with 11 bases in between. This CDR3 reads CASSFGTGAYEQYF. For the CDR3, the DNA is TGTGCCAGCAGCTTCGGGACGGGAGCCTACGAGCAGTACTTC. The full variable domain, rest sourced from reference TRBV11-2 and TRBJ2-7, is EAGVAQSPRYKIIEKRQSVAFWCNPISGHATLYWYQQILGQGPKLLIQFQNNGVVDDSQLPKDRFSAERLKGVDSTLKIQPAKLEDSAVYLCASSFGTGAYEQYFGPGTRLTVT.

The genes are TRBV19 and TRBJ2-3; 7 bases map to TRBD1. The CDR3 extends over 15 amino acids. J lost 2 bases, V lost 3 bases, and 5 bases had no gene match. Germline assignment: CDR1 LNHDA and CDR2 SQIVND (reference sequence). The CDR3 DNA reads TGTGCCAGTAGTATCGCCGGACAGGCCACAGATACGCAGTATTTT. It specifies CASSIAGQATDTQYF.

The chain recombines TRBV4-3 with TRBJ2-3; 9 bases map to TRBD1. Trimming removed 1 base from V and 4 bases from J; junction bases left unmatched: 6. This CDR3 contains 16 residues. Germline V gene lookup returns CDR1 LGHNA and CDR2 YSLEER. The DNA for the CDR3 is TGCGCCAGCAGCCAAGGGTCCGGGACAGGGTCAGATACGCAGTATTTT. This encodes CASSQGSGTGSDTQYF.

This clone was picked up a small number of times. The chain employs TRBV6-5 and TRBJ1-1, with TRBD1 matching over 9 bases. CDR3 length: 14 amino acids. The V and J ends lost 5 bases and 6 bases, in that order; junction bases with no gene match: 7. The germline gives CDR1 MNHEY, CDR2 SVGAGI. This CDR3 is CASSPPGQGSEAFF. In DNA, the CDR3 is TGTGCCAGCAGTCCGCCGGGACAGGGATCTGAAGCTTTCTTT.

V gene TRBV5-1 combines with J gene TRBJ2-5; TRBD1 matches at 9 bases. Germline-derived CDR1 and CDR2 are SGHRS and YFSETQ. Trimming cost V 4 bases and J 4 bases; bases outside gene matches: 11. The CDR3 runs 16 residues. CDR3 nucleotide sequence: TGCGCCAGCAGCCACGAACAGGGGGCAGGTGGAGAGACCCAGTACTTC. It specifies CASSHEQGAGGETQYF.

The chain joins TRBV6-5 to TRBJ1-3, with D unclear. V lost 6 bases and J lost 4, with 16 bases in between. Looked up from germline, CDR1 is MNHEY and CDR2 is SVGAGI. CDR3 length: 15 residues. CDR3 nucleotide sequence: TGTGCCAGCAGCCCCAGTCCCGGAGAAGGAAACACCATATATTTT. This sequence encodes CASSPSPGEGNTIYF.

J is TRBJ2-3 and V is TRBV29-1; 10 bases match TRBD1. The CDR3 is 16 amino acids. Germline CDR1 reads SQVTM; CDR2 reads ANQGSEA. Trimming at V came to 2 bases and at J to 2 bases, leaving 7 bases not matched to a gene. The CDR3 sequence is CSVESPGQGLTDTQYF. The CDR3 DNA is TGCAGCGTTGAATCACCGGGACAGGGGCTCACAGATACGCAGTATTTT.

The rearrangement uses TRBV10-2 and TRBJ2-3; D is perhaps TRBD1 (6 bases). Trimming took off 8 bases at V and 2 bases at J, with 23 bases between the two ends. Germline CDR1 and CDR2: WSHSY and SAAADI. This CDR3 is 17 amino acids long. CDR3 in DNA: TGCGCCAGCGGACGCCTATGGGGGCACCAACTCACAGATACGCAGTATTTT. It is translated as CASGRLWGHQLTDTQYF.

The chain combines TRBV19 with TRBJ1-4, with a tentative D call TRBD1 (6 bases). The ends were cut back, 6 bases at V and 8 bases at J, with 13 bases in the middle. This CDR3 region has 13 residues. CDR1 LNHDA and CDR2 SQIVND come from the germline V gene (reference sequence). The CDR3 nucleotides read TGTGCCAGTAGGTTACAGGGTCTGGAAAAACTGTTTTTT. Protein product: CASRLQGLEKLFF.

V usage is TRBV7-8 and J usage is TRBJ2-2; D is perhaps TRBD1 (5 bases). V shed 1 base and J shed 7 bases, with 16 bases lying between them. The germline CDR1 and CDR2 sequences are SGHVS and FQNEAQ. The CDR3 is 16 residues long. Here the CDR3 reads CASSLGGRVGFGELFF. CDR3 sequence (DNA): TGTGCCAGCAGCTTAGGCGGCAGGGTCGGGTTCGGGGAGCTGTTTTTT.

This clone was found a few times. The genes are TRBV6-1 and TRBJ1-1, with 7 bases fitting TRBD1. The CDR3 sequence is 15 residues long. V trimming: 3 bases; J trimming: 6 bases; junction bases outside the gene matches: 10. Germline V gene sequence: CDR1 MNHNS, CDR2 SASEGT. This chain's CDR3 is CASSEHRQGVPEAFF. The CDR3 nucleotides are TGTGCCAGCAGTGAGCACCGACAGGGAGTCCCTGAAGCTTTCTTT.

This rearrangement joins TRBV30 to TRBJ2-3; 12 nucleotides align to TRBD1. Trimming cost V 8 bases and J 4 bases; bases outside gene matches: 10. This CDR3 comprises 15 residues. Germline CDR1 and CDR2: GTSNPN and SVGIG (reference sequence). The CDR3 DNA sequence: TGTGCCGGAGACCGGGACAGGGGGCCCTCAGATACGCAGTATTTT. Its protein is CAGDRDRGPSDTQYF.

V is TRBV7-2 and J is TRBJ2-5, with D unclear. The J call may be incorrect, as the DNA end agrees better with TRBJ2-7. The CDR3 covers 11 residues. CDR1 and CDR2 (germline): SGHTA, FQGNSA. The CDR3 nucleotides read TGTGCCAGCAGCGAGCGTTACGAGCAGTACTTC. Its protein is CASSERYEQYF.

The genes are TRBV7-6 and TRBJ2-2; D is perhaps TRBD2 (5 bases). Germline V gene sequence: CDR1 SGHVS, CDR2 FNYEAQ. The ends were cut back, 5 bases at V and 1 base at J, with 14 bases in the middle. This CDR3 comprises 16 residues. CDR3 residues: CASSPYSGVNTGELFF. The CDR3 nucleotides are TGTGCCAGCAGCCCGTATTCCGGGGTGAACACCGGGGAGCTGTTTTTT.

The V and J genes are TRBV6-4 and TRBJ2-2; D might be TRBD1 (5 bases). The CDR3 spans 12 residues. Germline CDR1 MRHNA, CDR2 SNTAGT. V lost 6 bases and J lost 5, with 7 bases in between. The CDR3 here is CASRDTTGELFF. Here the CDR3 DNA reads TGTGCCAGCAGGGACACTACCGGGGAGCTGTTTTTT.

This chain uses TRBV9 with TRBJ2-3; D not resolved. CDR1 is SGDLS and CDR2 is YYNGEE in the germline V gene. V dropped 5 bases and J dropped 3 bases, with 7 bases sitting between them. The CDR3 consists of 12 residues. For the CDR3, the DNA is TGTGCCAGCAGACCGGGTACAGATACGCAGTATTTT. Translation gives CASRPGTDTQYF.

The sample holds a few counts of this clone. The chain recombines TRBV6-5 with TRBJ2-7; a possible D gene is TRBD1 (7 bases). The V gene lost 8 bases and the J gene lost 6 bases, with 17 bases spanning the gap. The CDR3 sequence is 13 residues long. Germline loops: CDR1 MNHEY, CDR2 SVGAGI. CDR3 residues: CASRSRGAGEQYF. CDR3 nucleotide sequence: TGTGCCAGCCGAAGCAGGGGGGCGGGCGAGCAGTACTTC.

The chain's CDR3 is CASSTRQAQDTGELFF. CDR3 sequence (DNA): TGCGCCAGCAGCACCCGGCAGGCACAGGACACCGGGGAGCTGTTTTTT. The rearrangement links TRBV5-1 to TRBJ2-2; weak D call: TRBD1 (5 bases). V shed 4 bases and J shed 3 bases, with 16 bases lying between them. CDR3 size: 16 residues. The germline V gene encodes CDR1 SGHRS and CDR2 YFSETQ. Based on the CDR3 plus reference TRBV5-1 and TRBJ2-2, the full variable domain is KAGVTQTPRYLIKTRGQQVTLSCSPISGHRSVSWYQQTPGQGLQFLFEYFSETQRNKGNFPGRFSGRQFSNSRSEMNVSTLELGDSALYLCASSTRQAQDTGELFFGEGSRLTVL.

The CDR3 coding sequence is TGCGCCAGCAGTACAGGGGGCTCTCAGCCCCAGCATTTT. It is translated as CASSTGGSQPQHF. This chain connects TRBV10-2 to TRBJ1-5; 9 bases agree with TRBD1. The CDR3 runs 13 residues. From germline, CDR1 is WSHSY and CDR2 SAAADI. V gave up 5 bases and J gave up 6 bases; unmatched junction bases: 2.

The chain is built from TRBV19 and TRBJ1-1; 10 bases are shared with TRBD1. This CDR3 has 15 residues. V shed 9 bases, J shed 5 bases, and the junction held 12 bases outside the gene matches. The germline gives CDR1 LNHDA, CDR2 SQIVND (reference sequence). This CDR3 is CARTSPGQGPTEAFF. For the CDR3, the DNA is TGTGCCAGAACATCTCCGGGACAGGGGCCTACTGAAGCTTTCTTT.

This clone was seen a few times. The chain combines TRBV5-4 with TRBJ1-3; no clear D gene. The CDR3 length is 12 residues. The germline V gene has CDR1 SGHNT and CDR2 YYREEE (reference sequence). V was clipped by 7 bases and J by 1 base, with 6 bases between them. This CDR3 is CASGDSGNTIYF. The DNA of the CDR3 is TGTGCCAGCGGAGATTCTGGAAACACCATATATTTT. The full variable domain, completed using reference TRBV5-4 and TRBJ1-3, is ETGVTQSPTHLIKTRGQQVTLRCSSQSGHNTVSWYQQALGQGPQFIFQYYREEENGRGNFPPRFSGLQFPNYSSELNVNALELDDSALYLCASGDSGNTIYFGEGSWLTVV.